Given below is one T cell receptor (beta chain) in context. What it binds is not known. Clones were read by immunoSEQ multiplex PCR, and TCRdb kept only the in-frame ones, dropping some. This table has about 350,000 clones, about 93% appearing once. This entry belongs to a study of brain T cells in children with intractable seizures. Study findings and constraints: Pre- and post-surgery blood differed in depth, so pre-surgery absences may be undersampling.

Sample time point: blood from clinic visit 5 months post-surgery; TSC patient then seizure free. V was pared by 2 bases and J by 8 bases, with 16 bases between. The CDR3 consists of 16 residues. Germline-derived CDR1 and CDR2 are MNHEY and SMNVEV (reference sequence). The input for sequencing was peripheral blood, taken 5 to 6 months after surgery. This chain uses TRBV27 with TRBJ1-6, with a tentative D call TRBD1 (5 bases). The clonotype originates from a boy under two years old with tuberous sclerosis and intractable seizures. As DNA, the CDR3 is TGTGCCAGCAGTTTAGGGGCCTACACCGTCTATTCACCCCTCCACTTT. Its protein is CASSLGAYTVYSPLHF.